Presented here are 10 T cell receptor beta chains from one specimen sequenced in a study of CD8 T cells in Susac syndrome. Reverse transcription used about 0.45 to 1 ug RNA and random hexamers. Each CDR3 protein is one row after TCRdb ran MiXCR on the immunoSEQ multiplex PCR reads. Among some 80,000 distinct CDR3 sequences listed, 94% were seen once. The sequencing sample was made of CD8+ T cells from PBMCs. These receptors came from a human donor in good health.

The rearrangement joins TRBV2 to TRBJ1-2, with D possibly TRBD1 on 6 matching bases. The CDR3 has 11 residues. V was trimmed by 10 bases and J by 8 bases, leaving 14 bases between them. Looked up from germline, CDR1 is SNHLY and CDR2 is FYNNEI. Here the CDR3 reads CAIQRGVGYTF. The DNA for the CDR3 is TGTGCCATCCAAAGGGGGGTCGGCTACACCTTC.

The chain employs TRBV20-1 and TRBJ2-2, with 9 bases identical to TRBD2. The CDR3 totals 17 residues. After removal of 0 bases from V and 5 bases from J, the junction contained 10 bases not matched to a gene. Germline CDR1 and CDR2: DFQATT and SNEGSKA (reference sequence). CDR3 nucleotides: TGCAGTGCTAGAGATCTGCTAGCGGGACAAACAACCGGGGAGCTGTTTTTT. This encodes CSARDLLAGQTTGELFF.

The chain recombines TRBV7-9 with TRBJ2-5; D perhaps matches TRBD2 (5 bases). This CDR3 region has 14 residues. Germline loops: CDR1 SEHNR, CDR2 FQNEAQ (reference sequence). Trimming pared 1 base from V and 5 bases from J, leaving 11 bases between. CDR3 nucleotides: TGTGCCAGCAGCTTAGTGGAGGAGACGGAGACCCAGTACTTC. The encoded protein is CASSLVEETETQYF.

The rearrangement joins TRBV5-1 to TRBJ2-4, with D hard to call. The V gene's germline CDR1 is SGHRS and CDR2 YFSETQ. The CDR3 length is 15 residues. Trimming shortened V by 0 bases and J by 5 bases, and 12 bases separated the two germline ends. The CDR3 sequence: CASSLAGREENIQYF. The CDR3 nucleotides read TGCGCCAGCAGCTTGGCGGGTAGGGAAGAAAACATTCAGTACTTC.

V and J are TRBV24-1 and TRBJ1-5, with D hard to call. CDR1 and CDR2 (germline): KGHDR, SFDVKD. The CDR3 sequence is 14 residues long. V lost 1 base, J lost 4 bases, and 7 bases lay in between. The DNA of the CDR3 is TGTGCCACCAGTGATTTAACAGCGAATCAGCCCCAGCATTTT. It codes for CATSDLTANQPQHF.

The gene calls are TRBV27 and TRBJ2-1, with D maybe TRBD1 (5 bases). This CDR3 is 13 amino acids long. Between the trimmed V and J ends, which lost 2 bases and 4 bases, there was a span of 6 bases. Per the germline V gene, CDR1 is MNHEY and CDR2 is SMNVEV (reference sequence). CDR3 sequence: CASSLGAYNEQFF. The CDR3 region has the DNA TGTGCCAGCAGTTTAGGGGCGTACAATGAGCAGTTCTTC.

This clonotype was observed once. The V call is TRBV27, the J call TRBJ2-1; 7 bases line up with TRBD2. This CDR3 has 14 residues. V gave up 5 bases and J gave up 3 bases; unmatched junction bases: 4. The V gene's germline CDR1 is MNHEY and CDR2 SMNVEV (reference sequence). CDR3 nucleotides: TGTGCCAGCAGTGTCCTAGCGGACTACAATGAGCAGTTCTTC. It codes for CASSVLADYNEQFF.

The chain carries TRBV2 and TRBJ2-5; D may be TRBD1 or TRBD2 (7 bases each). V was pared by 7 bases and J by 5 bases, with 20 bases between. The CDR3 runs to 15 residues. Per the germline V gene, CDR1 is SNHLY and CDR2 is FYNNEI. The CDR3 spells CASTSGKGGEETQYF. CDR3 in DNA: TGTGCCAGCACCAGCGGGAAAGGGGGCGAGGAGACCCAGTACTTC.

V is TRBV12-3 or TRBV12-4 and J is TRBJ2-3, with a possible D match to TRBD1 (6 bases). This CDR3 comprises 15 residues. The germline V and J ends were trimmed by 6 bases and 2 bases, with 15 bases remaining between them. The CDR3 nucleotides are TGTGCCAGCAGCACCCGGGACATTTACACAGATACGCAGTATTTT. This sequence encodes CASSTRDIYTDTQYF.

The rearrangement links TRBV15 to TRBJ1-1; D perhaps matches TRBD1 (5 bases). The ends were cut back, 6 bases at V and 3 bases at J, with 11 bases in the middle. The CDR3 covers 13 residues. The V gene's germline CDR1 is LNHNV and CDR2 YYDKDF (reference sequence). CDR3 amino acids: CATSRGGDTEAFF. CDR3 DNA: TGTGCCACCAGTCGGGGGGGGGACACTGAAGCTTTCTTT.